A single sample is the source of the 21 T cell receptor beta chains below, sequenced in a study of blood T cell repertoires in COVID-19 (dated by TCRdb to about 2020). Libraries were built with the immunoSEQ multiplex PCR assay. The immuneACCESS repertoire file appears here via TCRdb, limited to in-frame rearrangements. These files lack a portion of the clones; in checked studies, under half of the deficit traces to unresolved V genes, and the cause of the others is not known. Within this sample are hundreds of thousands of clones, with around 87% of them counted one time only. The ten largest clones add up to roughly 1.6% of the sample. The sequenced sample was peripheral blood. These receptors all stem from a woman aged 40 to 49 who had recovered from COVID-19.

The chain uses TRBV6-5 and TRBJ2-7, with TRBD1 matching over 11 bases. Germline V CDR1 and CDR2: MNHEY, SVGAGI. The V and J ends lost 7 bases and 7 bases, in that order; junction bases with no gene match: 9. The CDR3 spans 14 residues. The CDR3 sequence: CASTGDRGVGEQYF. For the CDR3, the DNA is TGTGCCAGCACCGGGGACAGGGGGGTTGGGGAGCAGTACTTC.

This sequence joins TRBV6-5 and TRBJ1-3; 7 positions match TRBD1. This CDR3 contains 12 residues. The germline gives CDR1 MNHEY, CDR2 SVGAGI. The trim removed 6 bases at V and 8 bases at J, leaving 4 bases unmatched. This CDR3 is CASRNRGHTIYF. In DNA form, the CDR3 reads TGTGCCAGCAGAAACAGGGGACACACCATATATTTT.

The CDR3: CASSSGGYFYEQYF. CDR3 in DNA: TGTGCCAGCAGCTCGGGAGGTTATTTCTACGAGCAGTACTTC. The rearrangement uses TRBV5-6 and TRBJ2-7; 7 bases match TRBD2. The CDR3 runs to 14 residues. The ends lost 3 bases at V and 3 bases at J; junction bases unmatched: 6. Germline CDR1 and CDR2: SGHDT and YYEEEE.

Written as DNA, the CDR3 is TGTGCCAGTAGTATTGAGACAGGGGGCGAGCAGTACTTC. It specifies CASSIETGGEQYF. V and J are TRBV19 and TRBJ2-7; TRBD1 matches 9 bases. Germline assignment: CDR1 LNHDA and CDR2 SQIVND (reference sequence). V lost 3 bases, J lost 6 bases, and 3 bases stayed unmatched. The length of the CDR3 is 13 residues. Based on the CDR3 plus reference TRBV19 and TRBJ2-7, the full variable domain is DGGITQSPKYLFRKEGQNVTLSCEQNLNHDAMYWYRQDPGQGLRLIYYSQIVNDFQKGDIAEGYSVSREKKESFPLTVTSAQKNPTAFYLCASSIETGGEQYFGPGTRLTVT.

This clone was observed a single time. The genes are TRBV24-1 and TRBJ2-2, with a weak D call TRBD1 (6 bases). There are 14 residues in the CDR3. With 9 bases removed from V and 4 bases from J, the gap between germline ends came to 14 bases. Germline loops: CDR1 KGHDR, CDR2 SFDVKD. In DNA form, the CDR3 reads TGTGCCACCTCCGACACAGGGCCCACCGGGGAGCTGTTTTTT. Residues: CATSDTGPTGELFF.

This chain links TRBV2 with TRBJ1-1; 7 positions match TRBD1. The length of the CDR3 is 15 residues. V trimming: 8 bases; J trimming: 5 bases; junction bases outside the gene matches: 14. Per germline, CDR1 SNHLY and CDR2 FYNNEI. CDR3 sequence reads: CASSVRPGGSTEAFF. CDR3 bases: TGTGCCAGCTCCGTACGTCCAGGGGGGTCGACTGAAGCTTTCTTT.

This chain joins TRBV2 and TRBJ1-2; D may be TRBD1 (5 bases). The V end was cut by 10 bases, the J end by 1 base, with 16 bases between. Germline V gene lookup returns CDR1 SNHLY and CDR2 FYNNEI. The CDR3 is 14 residues long. Written as DNA, the CDR3 is TGTGCCATCTCTGGGCAGGGCTATAACTATGGCTACACCTTC. It specifies CAISGQGYNYGYTF.

The genes are TRBV12-5 and TRBJ1-1, with a possible D match to TRBD1 (5 bases). The CDR3 is 15 amino acids. Trimming removed 3 bases at V and 1 base at J, with 12 bases between. Germline CDR1 LGHNT, CDR2 FRNRAP. CDR3 sequence reads: CASGFRVVGNTEAFF. The CDR3 region has the DNA TGTGCTAGTGGTTTCAGGGTCGTGGGGAACACTGAAGCTTTCTTT. Looking up the rest from reference TRBV12-5 and TRBJ1-1 gives the full variable domain: DARVTQTPRHKVTEMGQEVTMRCQPILGHNTVFWYRQTMMQGLELLAYFRNRAPLDDSGMPKDRFSAEMPDATLATLKIQPSEPRDSAVYFCASGFRVVGNTEAFFGQGTRLTVV.

This sequence joins TRBV5-5 and TRBJ1-2; 8 bases are shared with TRBD1. Germline CDR1 is SGHKS and CDR2 is YYEKEE (reference sequence). The CDR3 is 15 amino acids. The junction had 11 bases not matched to a gene; V was cut back by 5 bases and J by 5 bases. The CDR3 DNA reads TGTGCCAGCAGTCAGGACAGGGTGGTTTGGTATGGCTACACCTTC. The encoded protein is CASSQDRVVWYGYTF.

The chain has TRBV18 and TRBJ1-2; TRBD1 matches at 9 bases. The CDR3 is 14 residues long. From germline, CDR1 is KGHSH and CDR2 LQKENI. V trimming: 3 bases; J trimming: 3 bases; junction bases outside the gene matches: 2. The CDR3 region is CASSPRTGDYGYTF. In DNA, the CDR3 is TGTGCCAGCTCACCGCGGACAGGGGACTATGGCTACACCTTC.

The rearrangement joins TRBV4-1 to TRBJ2-3; 7 positions match TRBD2. This CDR3 contains 16 residues. CDR1 is MGHRA and CDR2 is YSYEKL in the germline V gene. With V trimmed by 0 bases and J by 1 base, 4 bases remained unmatched. The CDR3 sequence: CASSQETAGGTDTQYF. CDR3 in DNA: TGCGCCAGCAGCCAAGAGACGGCGGGGGGCACAGATACGCAGTATTTT.

The genes are TRBV4-2 and TRBJ2-7; possible D gene TRBD2, 7 bases. In germline, CDR1 is LGHNA, CDR2 YNFKEQ. Trimming left V 4 bases short and J 1 base short, with 17 bases between. The CDR3 has 16 amino acids. CDR3 DNA: TGTGCCAGCAGCCGGGGGGGCAGGACCAGTTCCTACGAGCAGTACTTC. This encodes CASSRGGRTSSYEQYF.

V and J are TRBV6-5 and TRBJ2-7, with D tentatively TRBD1 (5 bases). This CDR3 has 12 residues. Germline loops: CDR1 MNHEY, CDR2 SVGAGI. Between the trimmed V and J ends, which lost 7 bases and 4 bases, there was a span of 11 bases. The CDR3 reads CASNTGWYEQYF. CDR3 sequence (DNA): TGTGCCAGCAATACAGGCTGGTACGAGCAGTACTTC.

The chain couples TRBV19 to TRBJ1-1; D perhaps matches TRBD1 (6 bases). The CDR3 totals 13 residues. Germline lookup yields CDR1 LNHDA and CDR2 SQIVND (reference sequence). Between the trimmed V and J ends, which lost 6 bases and 5 bases, there was a span of 13 bases. CDR3 in amino acids: CASSSPGDTEAFF. CDR3 nucleotide sequence: TGTGCCAGTAGCAGTCCAGGGGATACTGAAGCTTTCTTT.

V gene TRBV7-2 combines with J gene TRBJ1-5; TRBD1 matches at 9 bases. The CDR3 runs to 17 residues. V lost 4 bases and J lost 6; bases outside the gene matches: 13. Germline V gene data show CDR1 as SGHTA and CDR2 as FQGNSA. The CDR3 DNA follows: TGTGCCAGCAGCTCCCCTTACAGGGGGCTCAGCGGTCAGCCCCAGCATTTT. This codes for CASSSPYRGLSGQPQHF. The whole variable domain, remainder taken from reference TRBV7-2 and TRBJ1-5, is GAGVSQSPSNKVTEKGKDVELRCDPISGHTALYWYRQSLGQGLEFLIYFQGNSAPDKSGLPSDRFSAERTGGSVSTLTIQRTQQEDSAVYLCASSSPYRGLSGQPQHFGDGTRLSIL.

J is TRBJ1-6 and V is TRBV27; 7 bases agree with TRBD1. The germline gives CDR1 MNHEY, CDR2 SMNVEV (reference sequence). V shed 3 bases and J 14 bases; nucleotides not matched to a gene: 7. The CDR3 spans 13 residues. The CDR3 reads CASSFTIDRALHF. CDR3 nucleotide sequence: TGTGCCAGCAGTTTTACTATCGACAGGGCCCTCCACTTT.

The chain uses TRBV2 and TRBJ1-5; 8 bases align to TRBD1. V lost 6 bases, J lost 6 bases, and 7 bases stayed unmatched. Germline CDR1 and CDR2: SNHLY and FYNNEI. The CDR3 runs to 14 residues. In DNA form, the CDR3 reads TGTGCCAGCAGCGGACAGGGCTTTCGTCAGCCCCAGCATTTT. Translation: CASSGQGFRQPQHF.

This chain joins TRBV20-1 and TRBJ2-2; no firm D call. From germline, CDR1 is DFQATT and CDR2 SNEGSKA (reference sequence). The CDR3 contains 11 residues. The DNA for the CDR3 is TGCGGGCAGATGAACACCGGGGAGCTGTTTTTT. It codes for CGQMNTGELFF.

The chain couples TRBV6-6 to TRBJ2-5; D is undetermined. The CDR3 loop spans 12 amino acids. Germline-derived CDR1 and CDR2 are MNHNY and SVGAGI (reference sequence). Trimming took 3 bases from V and 5 from J, leaving 7 bases between them. For the CDR3, the DNA is TGTGCCAGCAGTTATCAGTCCGAGACCCAGTACTTC. It codes for CASSYQSETQYF.

J is TRBJ1-2 and V is TRBV9; tentative D call: TRBD1 (6 bases). The germline V and J ends were trimmed by 3 bases and 8 bases, with 17 bases remaining between them. Germline CDR1 reads SGDLS; CDR2 reads YYNGEE. This CDR3 is built from 14 residues. The DNA for the CDR3 is TGTGCCAGCAGCGGATCCCCGGGGGGCGGCGGCTACACCTTC. Residues: CASSGSPGGGGYTF.

V usage is TRBV6-4 and J usage is TRBJ1-2; no reliable D call. The germline gives CDR1 MRHNA, CDR2 SNTAGT. The length of the CDR3 is 13 residues. The germline V and J ends were trimmed by 3 bases and 0 bases, with 5 bases remaining between them. The CDR3 coding sequence is TGTGCCAGCAGTGAACAGCCTAACTATGGCTACACCTTC. The encoded protein is CASSEQPNYGYTF.